This is a list of T cell receptor beta chains from one sample in a study of blood T cells in healthy people across ages. TCRdb reanalysed the 5' RACE reads using MiXCR and keeps one entry per CDR3 protein. The sample shows just over 1 million distinct CDR3 sequences, 45% of them seen only once. The sequencing sample was made of blood. These receptors were taken from a woman in her sixties in good health. Each CDR3 is given with its conserved first and last residue. The D gene is left open where the match is weak. Not all rows give a size; the values are once, few, many and, for expanded clones, a class.

16,TRBV19,TRBJ2-2,.,.,TGTGCCAGTAGTAAGGGGTTGGGGGCGAACACCGGGGAGCTGTTTTTT,CASSKGLGANTGELFF
13,TRBV6-6,TRBJ2-5,TRBD2,.,TGTGCCAACACCGGCGGGAGGTTTGAGACCCAGTACTTC,CANTGGRFETQYF
16,TRBV7-3,TRBJ2-2,TRBD2,.,TGTGCCAGCAGCCCAATTGACGGGAGGGCCGCCGGGGAGCTGTTTTTT,CASSPIDGRAAGELFF
16,TRBV5-1,TRBJ2-1,TRBD2,.,TGCGCCAGCAGCGGGTTGACTAGCGGGAACCACAATGAGCAGTTCTTC,CASSGLTSGNHNEQFF
14,TRBV18,TRBJ2-3,TRBD2,.,TGTGCCAGCCTCTCGCGGGAGAGGCCAGATACGCAGTATTTT,CASLSRERPDTQYF
19,TRBV12-3/TRBV12-4,TRBJ2-5,TRBD2,.,TGTGCCAGCAGTTTAGCGATTGGGCTAGCGGGAGGATCCCAAGAGACCCAGTACTTC,CASSLAIGLAGGSQETQYF
14,TRBV24-1,TRBJ1-2,.,few,TGTGCCACCAGTGCTGGGGATTATAACTATGGCTACACCTTC,CATSAGDYNYGYTF
13,TRBV2,TRBJ2-7,TRBD1,.,TGTGCCAGCAGAGGGGGCTGGAACTACGAGCAGTACTTC,CASRGGWNYEQYF
15,TRBV14,TRBJ2-3,TRBD2,.,TGTGCCAGCAGCCGACTAGCGTGGAGCACAGATACGCAGTATTTT,CASSRLAWSTDTQYF
14,TRBV11-2,TRBJ2-1,.,few,TGTGCCAGCAGCGTCGGGACCTCAAATAATGAGCAGTTCTTC,CASSVGTSNNEQFF
17,TRBV25-1,TRBJ2-1,TRBD2,few,TGTGCCAGCAGTAATAGACCGGGTAGCGGGAGCTACAATGAGCAGTTCTTC,CASSNRPGSGSYNEQFF
12,TRBV27,TRBJ2-7,.,once,TGTGCCAGCAGTTTACTACAGGGCGAGCAGTACTTC,CASSLLQGEQYF
16,TRBV11-2,TRBJ2-6,.,.,TGTGCCAGCAGAACCTCAAGGAGCTCTGGGGCCAACGTCCTGACTTTC,CASRTSRSSGANVLTF
16,TRBV20-1,TRBJ2-5,TRBD2,.,TGCAGTGCTCCGAAGAGGACTAGCGGGAGTTTAGAGACCCAGTACTTC,CSAPKRTSGSLETQYF
13,TRBV5-1,TRBJ2-2,.,.,TGCGCCAGCAGGAGCACAGTCACCGGGGAGCTGTTTTTT,CASRSTVTGELFF
16,TRBV27,TRBJ2-3,TRBD2,.,TGTGCCAGCAAATCGGGCGGGAGGAGGAGCACAGATACGCAGTATTTT,CASKSGGRRSTDTQYF
13,TRBV9,TRBJ2-3,TRBD2,.,TGTGCCAGCAGCCCGAATAGCGGGGATACGCAGTGTTTT,CASSPNSGDTQCF
17,TRBV18,TRBJ1-2,.,.,TGTGCCAGCTCACCGATCGCCCCCGGAGGATCTAACTATGTCTACACCTTC,CASSPIAPGGSNYVYTF
14,TRBV12-3/TRBV12-4,TRBJ2-1,TRBD2,.,TGTGCCAGCAGTTTGACTACTAGCGGGATTGAGCAGTTCTTC,CASSLTTSGIEQFF
16,TRBV29-1,TRBJ1-1,TRBD1,.,TGCAGCGTTGAAGATGGGACAGGGCAGATGAACACTGAAGCTTTCTTT,CSVEDGTGQMNTEAFF
11,TRBV3-1,TRBJ2-5,.,.,TGTGCCAGTACAGGGTTCGAGACCCAGTACTTC,CASTGFETQYF
14,TRBV11-2,TRBJ2-7,.,.,TGTGCCAGCAGCGTACAACGGGGTTTCTACGAGCAGTACTTC,CASSVQRGFYEQYF
15,TRBV18,TRBJ1-1,.,.,TGTGCCAGCTCACCACCGAACAGCTTGAACACTGAAGCTTTCTTT,CASSPPNSLNTEAFF
15,TRBV30,TRBJ2-3,TRBD1,few,TGTGCCAGAACAGGGGGCCAAGGAGTTGCAGATACGCAGTATTTT,CARTGGQGVADTQYF
15,TRBV5-1,TRBJ1-6,TRBD1,.,TGCGCCAGCAGCTTAAGAACAGGGGAAAGTTCACCCCTCCACTTT,CASSLRTGESSPLHF
13,TRBV6-6,TRBJ2-7,TRBD1,.,TGTGCCAGCACAGGACAGGGGGAGAACGAGCAGTACTTC,CASTGQGENEQYF
17,TRBV21-1,TRBJ2-5,.,few,TGTGCCAGCAGCAACCTCGGCAGGGGTAGAGTATGGGAGACCCAGTACTTC,CASSNLGRGRVWETQYF
13,TRBV7-2,TRBJ2-7,.,few,TGTGCCAGCACCTTCCCGGGGCCCTACGAGCAGTACTTC,CASTFPGPYEQYF
15,TRBV9,TRBJ1-1,.,.,TGTGCCAGCAGCGTACTCGGGCAGCTCTTCACTGAAGCTTTCTTT,CASSVLGQLFTEAFF
15,TRBV20-1,TRBJ2-3,TRBD2,.,TGCAGTGCTATACTAGCGGGATTCCCCACAGATACGCAGTATTTT,CSAILAGFPTDTQYF
17,TRBV7-2,TRBJ2-5,TRBD2,few,TGTGCCAGCAGCTTAAATGGGCGACTAGCGGGGGCCCAGAGGCAGTACTTC,CASSLNGRLAGAQRQYF
15,TRBV20-1,TRBJ1-5,.,.,TGCAGTGCTGGAGTGGGGGCTGGGGGCAATCAGCCCCAGCATTTT,CSAGVGAGGNQPQHF
14,TRBV2,TRBJ2-5,TRBD1,.,TGTGCCAGCCTCAAGCCGGGACAGCAAGAGACCCAGTACTTC,CASLKPGQQETQYF
16,TRBV7-8,TRBJ1-4,.,.,TGTGCCAGCAGCCTCAGGGGCTTTGCAACTAATGAAAAACTGTTTTTT,CASSLRGFATNEKLFF
14,TRBV12-3/TRBV12-4,TRBJ1-1,.,.,TGTGCCAGCAGTTTCCCGGGACAGAACACTGAAGCTTTCTTT,CASSFPGQNTEAFF
16,TRBV5-1,TRBJ2-7,TRBD1,few,TGCGCCAGCAGCCCCGGTTTGGGACAGGGGGCCCACGAGCAGTACTTC,CASSPGLGQGAHEQYF
16,TRBV7-2,TRBJ2-5,.,.,TGTGCCAGCAGCCCCACGTCGGCTAGTGGGGTAGGGACCCAGTACTTC,CASSPTSASGVGTQYF
15,TRBV2,TRBJ2-7,TRBD2,.,TGTGCCAGCAGTGCCGGGGGACTAGAAAATCGGGGGCAGTACTTC,CASSAGGLENRGQYF
15,TRBV6-5,TRBJ2-3,TRBD2,once,TGTGCCAGCAGTACCATGACTAGCGGGCGGAATATGCAGTATTTT,CASSTMTSGRNMQYF
15,TRBV27,TRBJ2-3,.,.,TGTGCCAGCAGCACTGACAGCCATTTCACAGATACGCAGTATTTT,CASSTDSHFTDTQYF
15,TRBV20-1,TRBJ2-7,.,few,TGCAGTGCTAGAGATCAAAGGACAAGAACCTACGAGCAGTACTTC,CSARDQRTRTYEQYF
12,TRBV20-1,TRBJ2-7,.,.,TGCAGTGTTAGACCCAGGCTCTACGAGCAGTACTTC,CSVRPRLYEQYF
14,TRBV29-1,TRBJ1-2,TRBD1,.,TGCAGCGTTGGGTCCCAGGGGGGACGGTATGGCTATACCTTC,CSVGSQGGRYGYTF
15,TRBV10-1,TRBJ2-5,.,few,TGCGCCAGCAGTGAGGCTGCAGGGTCGGGGGAGACCCAGTACTTC,CASSEAAGSGETQYF
14,TRBV20-1,TRBJ2-7,.,few,TGCAGTGCTAGAGGGACAGTGCGCGTCTACGAGCAGTACTTC,CSARGTVRVYEQYF
15,TRBV6-6,TRBJ1-1,.,.,TGTGCCAGCAGTTACTCTCCGGGACTGAACACTGAAGCTTTCTTT,CASSYSPGLNTEAFF
13,TRBV20-1,TRBJ2-7,.,few,TGCAGTGCCCCCCCGGGACACCCCTACGAGCAGTACTTC,CSAPPGHPYEQYF
14,TRBV6-4,TRBJ1-5,.,.,TGTGCCAGCAGAGCTAGCAATAGCAATCAGCCCCAGCATTTT,CASRASNSNQPQHF
15,TRBV20-1,TRBJ2-3,TRBD2,many,TGCAGTGCTAGTCCTAGCGGGAGGGCTACAGATACGCAGTATTTT,CSASPSGRATDTQYF
12,TRBV29-1,TRBJ2-7,TRBD2,many,TGCAGCGTGGGAGAGCGGGAGAGTGAGCAGTACTTC,CSVGERESEQYF
13,TRBV29-1,TRBJ1-2,.,once,TGCAGCGTGTCCTCAGGGGCTAACTATGGCTACACCTTC,CSVSSGANYGYTF
12,TRBV27,TRBJ2-1,.,.,TGTGCCAGCAGTTCTATGGGGAATGAGCAGTTCTTC,CASSSMGNEQFF
15,TRBV2,TRBJ2-1,TRBD1,many,TGTGCCAGCAGCACGGACAGGGGAGTAAACCATGAGCAGTTCTTC,CASSTDRGVNHEQFF
13,TRBV10-3,TRBJ1-6,.,.,TGTGCCATCAGAGATTCCTATAATTCACCCCTCCACTTT,CAIRDSYNSPLHF
14,TRBV27,TRBJ2-7,.,few,TGTGCCAGCAGTTTTGGTGAGGGCGCCTACGAGCAGTACTTC,CASSFGEGAYEQYF
13,TRBV29-1,TRBJ2-7,.,few,TGCAGCGTAGCCCGGGACGGGGGCTACGAGCAGTACTTC,CSVARDGGYEQYF
16,TRBV3-1,TRBJ2-7,TRBD2,.,TGTGCCAGCAGCCAAGAAGGGACTAGCGCCATGTACGAGCAGTACTTC,CASSQEGTSAMYEQYF
15,TRBV20-1,TRBJ2-5,TRBD1,.,TGCAGTGCCCCGCTGGACAGGGGGCTTATTGAGACCCAGTACTTC,CSAPLDRGLIETQYF